One and the same sample provided the 17 T cell receptor beta chains below, sequenced in a study of CD8 T cells in Susac syndrome. Random hexamers were used to reverse transcribe an amount of roughly 0.5 to 1 ug RNA. TCRdb passed the immunoSEQ multiplex PCR reads through MiXCR, listing each CDR3 protein once. Of a few hundred thousand distinct CDR3 sequences in the sample, 92% are singletons; the top ten hold roughly 0.07%. The sample comprised CD4+ T cells from PBMCs. Every receptor here comes from a human donor with multiple sclerosis.

The rearrangement links TRBV6-5 to TRBJ1-3; a possible D gene is TRBD1 (5 bases). The CDR3 has 15 amino acids. Trimming removed 6 bases at V and 1 base at J, with 13 bases between. Per the germline V gene, CDR1 is MNHEY and CDR2 is SVGAGI. DNA for the CDR3: TGTGCCAGCAGCCCGGGGGTGATATCTGGAAACACCATATATTTT. Amino acid sequence: CASSPGVISGNTIYF.

CDR3 sequence: CAWSPGTGYNQPQHF. CDR3 nucleotides: TGTGCCTGGAGTCCCGGGACTGGATACAATCAGCCCCAGCATTTT. The V gene is TRBV30, the J gene TRBJ1-5; D perhaps matches TRBD1 (5 bases). CDR1 and CDR2 (germline): GTSNPN, SVGIG (reference sequence). This CDR3 spans 15 amino acids. Trimming removed 2 bases at V and 3 bases at J, with 14 bases between.

The chain's CDR3 is CASSPLGAGGRDNEQFF. DNA of the CDR3: TGTGCCAGCAGCCCCCTGGGAGCGGGAGGCAGAGACAATGAGCAGTTCTTC. The chain has TRBV5-6 and TRBJ2-1; TRBD2 aligns across 9 bases. V was pared by 4 bases and J by 5 bases, with 13 bases of the junction left unmatched. This CDR3 is built from 17 residues. Germline values: CDR1 SGHDT, CDR2 YYEEEE.

CDR3 region: CASSPHRRETLAPYEQYF. The CDR3 DNA reads as TGTGCCAGCAGCCCCCACCGGCGGGAAACCCTGGCACCCTACGAGCAGTACTTC. This chain uses TRBV7-9 with TRBJ2-7, with TRBD2 as a possible D gene (6 bases). Germline loops: CDR1 SEHNR, CDR2 FQNEAQ (reference sequence). This CDR3 is 18 amino acids long. Trimming took 5 bases from V and 2 from J, leaving 25 bases between them.

J is TRBJ2-1 and V is TRBV6-5, with a possible D match to TRBD1 (5 bases). V was trimmed by 4 bases and J by 6 bases, leaving 16 bases between them. Per the germline V gene, CDR1 is MNHEY and CDR2 is SVGAGI. The CDR3 is 15 residues long. The CDR3 reads CASSSPPRQSNEQFF. The CDR3 nucleotides read TGTGCCAGCAGTTCCCCCCCCCGACAGTCCAATGAGCAGTTCTTC.

The chain has TRBV30 and TRBJ2-2, with D possibly TRBD2 on 6 matching bases. Germline-derived CDR1 and CDR2 are GTSNPN and SVGIG (reference sequence). Trimming stripped 2 bases from V and 4 bases from J, with 11 bases between. There are 14 residues in the CDR3. This CDR3 reads CAWSKGLPTGELFF. The CDR3 bases are TGTGCCTGGAGTAAGGGACTTCCCACCGGGGAGCTGTTTTTT.

V usage is TRBV11-2 and J usage is TRBJ1-6, with D perhaps TRBD1 (5 bases). This CDR3 contains 14 residues. CDR1 is SGHAT, CDR2 FQNNGV, per germline. V was trimmed by 3 bases and J by 9 bases, leaving 12 bases between them. CDR3 bases: TGTGCCAGCAGCTTCCGGGGGGGAGGTTCACCCCTCCACTTT. Its protein product is CASSFRGGGSPLHF.

This chain joins TRBV7-2 and TRBJ1-6; no definite D call. The CDR3 loop spans 14 amino acids. Trimming stripped 5 bases from V and 4 bases from J, with 9 bases between. Germline V gives CDR1 SGHTA, CDR2 FQGNSA. CDR3 sequence (DNA): TGTGCCAGCAGCCAAGACGGGTATAATTCACCCCTCCACTTT. It is translated as CASSQDGYNSPLHF. The variable domain in full, with the rest retrieved from reference TRBV7-2 and TRBJ1-6, is GAGVSQSPSNKVTEKGKDVELRCDPISGHTALYWYRQSLGQGLEFLIYFQGNSAPDKSGLPSDRFSAERTGGSVSTLTIQRTQQEDSAVYLCASSQDGYNSPLHFGNGTRLTVT.

The J gene is TRBJ2-3, the V gene TRBV5-1; 7 positions match TRBD2. V trimming: 7 bases; J trimming: 2 bases; junction bases outside the gene matches: 7. This CDR3 is 14 amino acids long. Germline CDR1 and CDR2: SGHRS and YFSETQ. The CDR3 DNA reads as TGCGCCAGCCAGAGCGGGGCGTTCACAGATACGCAGTATTTT. Translated, it gives CASQSGAFTDTQYF. The variable domain in full, with the rest retrieved from reference TRBV5-1 and TRBJ2-3, is KAGVTQTPRYLIKTRGQQVTLSCSPISGHRSVSWYQQTPGQGLQFLFEYFSETQRNKGNFPGRFSGRQFSNSRSEMNVSTLELGDSALYLCASQSGAFTDTQYFGPGTRLTVL.

The V and J genes are TRBV19 and TRBJ2-6; D is uncertain. CDR1 and CDR2 from the germline V gene are LNHDA and SQIVND (reference sequence). This CDR3 has 14 amino acids. The V gene lost 3 bases and the J gene lost 2 bases, with 5 bases spanning the gap. CDR3: CASSISTGANVLTF. DNA for the CDR3: TGTGCCAGTAGTATTTCAACTGGGGCCAACGTCCTGACTTTC.

CDR3 sequence: CATMRTPHSGANVLTF. CDR3 DNA: TGTGCCACCATGAGGACACCCCACTCTGGGGCCAACGTCCTGACTTTC. The chain carries TRBV28 and TRBJ2-6; maybe TRBD1 (5 bases). Germline assignment: CDR1 MDHEN and CDR2 SYDVKM. The V gene lost 10 bases and the J gene lost 0 bases, with 16 bases spanning the gap. The CDR3 totals 16 residues.

This chain joins TRBV6-2 or TRBV6-3 and TRBJ2-7; perhaps TRBD2 as D (5 bases). CDR1 is MNHEY and CDR2 is SVGEGT in the germline V gene. This CDR3 is 13 amino acids long. The ends were cut back, 5 bases at V and 6 bases at J, with 14 bases in the middle. The CDR3 loop reads CASSHPGTTEQYF. The DNA for the CDR3 is TGTGCCAGCAGTCATCCGGGAACCACCGAGCAGTACTTC.

The V gene is TRBV7-9, the J gene TRBJ2-7; maybe TRBD1 (7 bases). CDR3 length: 13 residues. Germline-derived CDR1 and CDR2 are SEHNR and FQNEAQ (reference sequence). Deletions cut 8 bases from V and 5 bases from J, with 16 bases between. CDR3 sequence reads: CASSPTGRNEQYF. The CDR3 DNA follows: TGTGCCAGCTCCCCGACAGGGAGGAACGAGCAGTACTTC. Full variable domain (rest looked up from reference TRBV7-9 and TRBJ2-7): DTGVSQNPRHKITKRGQNVTFRCDPISEHNRLYWYRQTLGQGPEFLTYFQNEAQLEKSRLLSDRFSAERPKGSFSTLEIQRTEQGDSAMYLCASSPTGRNEQYFGPGTRLTVT.

This chain joins TRBV30 and TRBJ1-1; D may be TRBD1 (5 bases). CDR1 and CDR2 (germline): GTSNPN, SVGIG (reference sequence). The CDR3 consists of 13 residues. V lost 2 bases and J 4 bases, leaving 11 bases between the germline ends. In DNA, the CDR3 is TGTGCCTGGAGTCGCGTAGGGGCCACTGAAGCTTTCTTT. Translation gives CAWSRVGATEAFF.

The sample holds a few counts of this clonotype. V and J are TRBV6-1 and TRBJ2-5, with D hard to call. Germline V lookup: CDR1 MNHNS, CDR2 SASEGT. V shed 10 bases and J shed 7 bases, with 19 bases lying between them. This CDR3 spans 13 amino acids. The CDR3 region is CATRNGSFGTQYF. The CDR3 DNA reads as TGTGCCACCCGTAACGGATCGTTCGGGACCCAGTACTTC.

The table lists this clonotype with a count of one. The rearrangement uses TRBV6-5 and TRBJ1-1; 10 positions match TRBD1. After removal of 0 bases from V and 2 bases from J, the junction contained 3 bases not matched to a gene. There are 16 residues in the CDR3. CDR1 MNHEY and CDR2 SVGAGI come from the germline V gene. CDR3 nucleotide sequence: TGTGCCAGCAGTTACTCCCGGACAGGGGGAAACACTGAAGCTTTCTTT. The encoded protein is CASSYSRTGGNTEAFF.

J is TRBJ2-7 and V is TRBV7-3; D uncertain. Germline V gene sequence: CDR1 SGHTA, CDR2 FQGTGA. This CDR3 is 13 amino acids long. Trimming shortened V by 0 bases and J by 7 bases, and 10 bases separated the two germline ends. CDR3 in DNA: TGTGCCAGCAGCTTAACGTACGGTTGGGAGCAGTACTTC. Residues: CASSLTYGWEQYF. Full variable domain (outside the CDR3, taken from reference TRBV7-3 and TRBJ2-7): GAGVSQTPSNKVTEKGKYVELRCDPISGHTALYWYRQSLGQGPEFLIYFQGTGAADDSGLPNDRFFAVRPEGSVSTLKIQRTERGDSAVYLCASSLTYGWEQYFGPGTRLTVT.